The T cell receptor beta chain described here comes from a study of CD8 T cells in Susac syndrome. Study-wide results and caveats: In total CD8+ repertoires, around 16 Susac-specific public clones were found, and in CD8+ TEMRA repertoires, about five were found. Among active patients and in TEMRA cells, CD8+ clonal expansion in Susac reached its peak.

Reverse transcription used about 0.45 to 1 ug RNA and random hexamers. With immunoSEQ multiplex PCR, TCR beta CDR3 was amplified across 54 Vbeta and 13 Jbeta. TCRdb re-derived calls from the immunoSEQ multiplex PCR reads in MiXCR, one entry per CDR3 protein. This sample has under 85,000 distinct CDR3 sequences, with roughly 92% found just once. V was clipped by 5 bases and J by 5 bases; unmatched bases: 14. The CDR3 has 17 residues. From germline, CDR1 is DFQATT and CDR2 SNEGSKA (reference sequence). To note about this clonotype: As yet, its antigen is unknown.

The genes are TRBV20-1 and TRBJ2-2; TRBD2 agrees at 10 bases. The specimen was CD8+ T cells from PBMCs. The receptor's source is a human donor with Susac syndrome. The CDR3 spells CSAQRGLAGGGTGELFF. The CDR3 DNA reads TGCAGTGCTCAACGGGGGTTAGCGGGGGGAGGAACCGGGGAGCTGTTTTTT.